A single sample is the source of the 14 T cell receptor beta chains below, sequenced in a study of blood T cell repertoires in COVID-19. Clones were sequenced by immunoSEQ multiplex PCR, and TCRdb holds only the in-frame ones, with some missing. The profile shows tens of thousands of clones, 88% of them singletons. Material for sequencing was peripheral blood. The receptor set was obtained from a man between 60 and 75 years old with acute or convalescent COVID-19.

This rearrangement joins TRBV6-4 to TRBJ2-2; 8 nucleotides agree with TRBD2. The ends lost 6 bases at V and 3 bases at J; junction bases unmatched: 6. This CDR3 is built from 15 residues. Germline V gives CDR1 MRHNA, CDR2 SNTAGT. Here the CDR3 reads CASSPGRGDTGELFF. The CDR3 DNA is TGTGCCAGCAGCCCCGGGAGGGGAGACACCGGGGAGCTGTTTTTT.

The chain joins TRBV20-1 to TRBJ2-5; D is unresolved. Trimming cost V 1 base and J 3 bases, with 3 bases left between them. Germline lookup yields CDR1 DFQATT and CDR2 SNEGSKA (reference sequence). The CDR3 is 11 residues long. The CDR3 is CSARAEETQYF. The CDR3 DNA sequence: TGCAGTGCTAGAGCGGAAGAGACCCAGTACTTC.

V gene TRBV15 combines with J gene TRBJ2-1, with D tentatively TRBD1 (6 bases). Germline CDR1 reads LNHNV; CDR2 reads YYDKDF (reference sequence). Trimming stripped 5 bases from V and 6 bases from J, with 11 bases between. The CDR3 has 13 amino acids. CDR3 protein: CATSGYRANEQFF. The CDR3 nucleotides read TGTGCCACCAGCGGCTACAGGGCCAATGAGCAGTTCTTC. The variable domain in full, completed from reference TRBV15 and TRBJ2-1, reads DAMVIQNPRYQVTQFGKPVTLSCSQTLNHNVMYWYQQKSSQAPKLLFHYYDKDFNNEADTPDNFQSRRPNTSFCFLDIRSPGLGDTAMYLCATSGYRANEQFFGPGTRLTVL.

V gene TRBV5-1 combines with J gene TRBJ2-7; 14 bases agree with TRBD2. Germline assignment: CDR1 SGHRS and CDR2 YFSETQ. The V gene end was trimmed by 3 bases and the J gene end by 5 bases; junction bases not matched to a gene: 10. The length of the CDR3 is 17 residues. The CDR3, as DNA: TGCGCCAGCAGCTCCCAATCGACTAGCGGGAGGGACCACGAGCAGTACTTC. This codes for CASSSQSTSGRDHEQYF.

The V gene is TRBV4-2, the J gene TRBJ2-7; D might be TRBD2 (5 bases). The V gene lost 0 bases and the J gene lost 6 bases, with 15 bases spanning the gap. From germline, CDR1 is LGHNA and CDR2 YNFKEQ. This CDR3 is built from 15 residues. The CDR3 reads CASSQEQSGRGEQYF. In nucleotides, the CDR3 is TGTGCCAGCAGCCAAGAACAGAGCGGCCGGGGCGAGCAGTACTTC.

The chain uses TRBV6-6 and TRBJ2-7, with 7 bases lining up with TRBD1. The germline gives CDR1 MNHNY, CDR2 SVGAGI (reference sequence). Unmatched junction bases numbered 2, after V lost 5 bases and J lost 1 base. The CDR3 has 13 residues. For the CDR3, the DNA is TGTGCCAGCAGTGGGACAGCTTCCTACGAGCAGTACTTC. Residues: CASSGTASYEQYF.

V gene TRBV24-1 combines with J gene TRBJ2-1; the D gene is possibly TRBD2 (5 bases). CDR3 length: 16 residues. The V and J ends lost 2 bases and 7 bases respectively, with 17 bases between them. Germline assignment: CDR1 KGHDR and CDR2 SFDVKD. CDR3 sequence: CATSDSLVLRENEQFF. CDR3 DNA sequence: TGTGCCACCAGTGATTCCTTGGTTCTTAGGGAGAATGAGCAGTTCTTC.

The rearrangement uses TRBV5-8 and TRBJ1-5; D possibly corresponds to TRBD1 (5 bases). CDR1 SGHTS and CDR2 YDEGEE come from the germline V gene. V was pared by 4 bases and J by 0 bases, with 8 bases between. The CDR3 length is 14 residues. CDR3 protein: CASSRQHSNQPQHF. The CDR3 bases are TGTGCCAGCAGCCGACAGCATAGCAATCAGCCCCAGCATTTT.

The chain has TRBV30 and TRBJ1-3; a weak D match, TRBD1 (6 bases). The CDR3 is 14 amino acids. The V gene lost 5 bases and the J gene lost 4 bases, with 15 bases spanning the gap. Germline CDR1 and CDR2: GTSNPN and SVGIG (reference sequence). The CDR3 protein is CAWQGHLGGNTIYF. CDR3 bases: TGTGCCTGGCAGGGACACCTCGGGGGAAACACCATATATTTT.

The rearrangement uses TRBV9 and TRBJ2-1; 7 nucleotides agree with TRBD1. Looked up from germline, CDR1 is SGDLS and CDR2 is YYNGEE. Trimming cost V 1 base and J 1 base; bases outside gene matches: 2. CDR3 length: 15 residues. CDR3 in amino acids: CASSVSGGSYNEQFF. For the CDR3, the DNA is TGTGCCAGCAGCGTATCAGGGGGATCCTACAATGAGCAGTTCTTC.

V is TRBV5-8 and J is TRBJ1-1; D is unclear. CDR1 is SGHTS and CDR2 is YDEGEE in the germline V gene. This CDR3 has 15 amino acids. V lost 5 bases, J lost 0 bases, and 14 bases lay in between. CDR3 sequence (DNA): TGTGCCAGCAGTTTAAGACACTTCATGAACACTGAAGCTTTCTTT. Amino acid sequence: CASSLRHFMNTEAFF.

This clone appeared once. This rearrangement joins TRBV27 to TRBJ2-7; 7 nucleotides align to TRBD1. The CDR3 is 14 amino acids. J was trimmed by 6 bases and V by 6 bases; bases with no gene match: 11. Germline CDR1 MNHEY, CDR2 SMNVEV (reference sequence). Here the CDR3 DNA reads TGTGCCAGCAGCCCTAATCCCCACAGGGGCGAGCAGTACTTC. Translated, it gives CASSPNPHRGEQYF.

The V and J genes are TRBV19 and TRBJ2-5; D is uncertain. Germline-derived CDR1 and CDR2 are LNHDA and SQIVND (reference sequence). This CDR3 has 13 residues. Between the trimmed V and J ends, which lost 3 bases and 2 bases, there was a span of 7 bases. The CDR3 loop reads CASSISLQETQYF. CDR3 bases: TGTGCCAGTAGTATCTCCTTACAAGAGACCCAGTACTTC. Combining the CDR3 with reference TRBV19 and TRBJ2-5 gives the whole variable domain DGGITQSPKYLFRKEGQNVTLSCEQNLNHDAMYWYRQDPGQGLRLIYYSQIVNDFQKGDIAEGYSVSREKKESFPLTVTSAQKNPTAFYLCASSISLQETQYFGPGTRLLVL.

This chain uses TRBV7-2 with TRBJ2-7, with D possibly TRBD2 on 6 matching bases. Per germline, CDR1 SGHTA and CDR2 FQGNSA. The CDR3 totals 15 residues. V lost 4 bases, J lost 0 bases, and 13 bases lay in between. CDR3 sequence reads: CASSSLSGPSYEQYF. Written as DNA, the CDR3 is TGTGCCAGCAGCTCCCTCAGCGGGCCCTCCTACGAGCAGTACTTC.